This T cell receptor beta chain was sequenced in a study of human T cells and chemical hapten exposure. The sample holds many counts of this clonotype. No antigen is known for it. Unique molecular identifiers were attached to individual cDNA molecules within the library. TCRdb called the RACE reads again in MiXCR, with one record for every CDR3 protein. The table lists some 60,000 distinct CDR3 sequences, about 10% of them singletons, with 3% to 4.5% in the top ten. The length of the CDR3 is 12 residues. Germline loops: CDR1 MNHEY, CDR2 SVGAGI. V shed 4 bases and J shed 4 bases, with 7 bases lying between them. Notes on the study in general: The study found expanded TCRs formed significantly more large CDR3 similarity clusters than controls. DPC sensitization left the count of TCRs above 1 in 1000 unchanged.

Time point in this sample: pre-sensitization, week 0. The treatment was: therapeutic diphenylcyclopropenone sensitization with weekly scalp DPC. The J gene is TRBJ1-2, the V gene TRBV6-5, with D unresolved. This receptor was taken from a woman between 40 and 50 years old with alopecia areata. Some clones in this sample may be carry-over from other donors' samples. Source: whole blood, taken in connection with sensitization to the hapten diphenylcyclopropenone (DPC). CDR3 sequence (DNA): TGTGCCAGCAGTTCCCCCCCCTATGGCTACACCTTC. Residues: CASSSPPYGYTF.